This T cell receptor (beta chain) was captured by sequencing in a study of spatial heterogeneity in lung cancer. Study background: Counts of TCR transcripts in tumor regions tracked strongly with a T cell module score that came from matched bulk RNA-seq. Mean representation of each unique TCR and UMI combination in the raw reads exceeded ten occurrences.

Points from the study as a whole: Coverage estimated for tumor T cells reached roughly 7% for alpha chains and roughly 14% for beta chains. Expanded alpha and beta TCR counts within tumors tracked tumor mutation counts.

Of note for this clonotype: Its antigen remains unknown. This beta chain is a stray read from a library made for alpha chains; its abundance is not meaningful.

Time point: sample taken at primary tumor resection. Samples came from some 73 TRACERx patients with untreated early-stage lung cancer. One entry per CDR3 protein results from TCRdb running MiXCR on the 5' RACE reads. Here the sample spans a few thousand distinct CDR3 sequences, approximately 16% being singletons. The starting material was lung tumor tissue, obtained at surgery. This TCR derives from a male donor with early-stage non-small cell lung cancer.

The chain's CDR3 is CASSFGGKTDTQYF. The DNA of the CDR3 is TGCGCCAGCAGCTTCGGGGGGAAGACAGATACGCAGTATTTT. The chain employs TRBV5-1 and TRBJ2-3, with 7 bases lining up with TRBD2. The CDR3 has 14 residues. Germline V gene sequence: CDR1 SGHRS, CDR2 YFSETQ. The trim removed 2 bases at V and 3 bases at J, leaving 3 bases unmatched.